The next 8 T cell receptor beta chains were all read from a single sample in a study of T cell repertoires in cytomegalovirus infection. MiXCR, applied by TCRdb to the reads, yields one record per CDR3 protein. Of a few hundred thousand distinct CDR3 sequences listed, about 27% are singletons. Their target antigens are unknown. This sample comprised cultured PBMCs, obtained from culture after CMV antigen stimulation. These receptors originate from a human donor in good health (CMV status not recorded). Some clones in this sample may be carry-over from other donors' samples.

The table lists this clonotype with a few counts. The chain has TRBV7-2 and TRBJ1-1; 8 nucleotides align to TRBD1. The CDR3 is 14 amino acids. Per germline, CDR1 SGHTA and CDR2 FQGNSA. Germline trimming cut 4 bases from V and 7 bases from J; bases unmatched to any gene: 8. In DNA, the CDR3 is TGTGCCAGCAGCTCAGGACAGGGTCTGAATGAAGCTTTCTTT. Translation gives CASSSGQGLNEAFF. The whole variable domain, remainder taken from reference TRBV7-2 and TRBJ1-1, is GAGVSQSPSNKVTEKGKDVELRCDPISGHTALYWYRQSLGQGLEFLIYFQGNSAPDKSGLPSDRFSAERTGGSVSTLTIQRTQQEDSAVYLCASSSGQGLNEAFFGQGTRLTVV.

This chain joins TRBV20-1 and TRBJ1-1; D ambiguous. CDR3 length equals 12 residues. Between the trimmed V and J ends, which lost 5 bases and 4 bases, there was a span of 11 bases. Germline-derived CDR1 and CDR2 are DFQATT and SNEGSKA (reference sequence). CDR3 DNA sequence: TGCAGTGCTCGGGAAGGGAGCACTGAAGCTTTCTTT. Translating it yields CSAREGSTEAFF.

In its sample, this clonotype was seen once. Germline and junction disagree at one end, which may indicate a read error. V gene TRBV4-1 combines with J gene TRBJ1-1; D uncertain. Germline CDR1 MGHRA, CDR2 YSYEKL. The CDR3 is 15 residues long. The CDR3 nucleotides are TGTGCCAGCAGCCAAGAAGAGGGAATGAACACTGAAGCTTTCTTT. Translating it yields CASSQEEGMNTEAFF.

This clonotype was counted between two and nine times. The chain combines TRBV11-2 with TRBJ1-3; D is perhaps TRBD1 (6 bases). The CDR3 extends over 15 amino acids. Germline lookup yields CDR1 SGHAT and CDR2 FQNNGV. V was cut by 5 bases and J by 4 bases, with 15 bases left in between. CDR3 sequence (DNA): TGTGCCAGCAGCCATAACAGGGAACGAGGAAACACCATATATTTT. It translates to CASSHNRERGNTIYF.

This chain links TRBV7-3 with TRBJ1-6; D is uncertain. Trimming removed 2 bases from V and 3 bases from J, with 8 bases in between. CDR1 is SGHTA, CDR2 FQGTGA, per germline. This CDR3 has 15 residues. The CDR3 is CASSLEGYYNSPLHF. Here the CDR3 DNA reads TGTGCCAGCAGCTTAGAGGGTTACTATAATTCACCCCTCCACTTT.

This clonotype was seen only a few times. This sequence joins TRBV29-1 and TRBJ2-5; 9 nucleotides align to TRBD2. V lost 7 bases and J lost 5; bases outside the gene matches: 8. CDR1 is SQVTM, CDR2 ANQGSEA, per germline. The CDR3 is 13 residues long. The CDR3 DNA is TGCAGCGGGGCGGCTAGCGGGGCGGAGACCCAGTACTTC. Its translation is CSGAASGAETQYF.

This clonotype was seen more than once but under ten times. The CDR3 reads CASSLAPDADMGTEAFF. The CDR3 region has the DNA TGTGCCAGCAGCTTAGCCCCGGACGCGGATATGGGCACTGAAGCTTTCTTT. The chain is built from TRBV7-2 and TRBJ1-1; D is unresolved. The germline gives CDR1 SGHTA, CDR2 FQGNSA. The length of the CDR3 is 17 residues. V shed 0 bases and J shed 4 bases, with 18 bases lying between them. Looking up the rest from reference TRBV7-2 and TRBJ1-1 gives the full variable domain: GAGVSQSPSNKVTEKGKDVELRCDPISGHTALYWYRQSLGQGLEFLIYFQGNSAPDKSGLPSDRFSAERTGGSVSTLTIQRTQQEDSAVYLCASSLAPDADMGTEAFFGQGTRLTVV.

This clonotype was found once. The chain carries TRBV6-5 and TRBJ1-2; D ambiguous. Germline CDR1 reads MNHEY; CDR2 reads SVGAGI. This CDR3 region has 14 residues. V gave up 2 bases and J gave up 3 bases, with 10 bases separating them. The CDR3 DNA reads TGTGCCAGCAGTTACGCCCTTGGACACTATGGCTACACCTTC. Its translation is CASSYALGHYGYTF.